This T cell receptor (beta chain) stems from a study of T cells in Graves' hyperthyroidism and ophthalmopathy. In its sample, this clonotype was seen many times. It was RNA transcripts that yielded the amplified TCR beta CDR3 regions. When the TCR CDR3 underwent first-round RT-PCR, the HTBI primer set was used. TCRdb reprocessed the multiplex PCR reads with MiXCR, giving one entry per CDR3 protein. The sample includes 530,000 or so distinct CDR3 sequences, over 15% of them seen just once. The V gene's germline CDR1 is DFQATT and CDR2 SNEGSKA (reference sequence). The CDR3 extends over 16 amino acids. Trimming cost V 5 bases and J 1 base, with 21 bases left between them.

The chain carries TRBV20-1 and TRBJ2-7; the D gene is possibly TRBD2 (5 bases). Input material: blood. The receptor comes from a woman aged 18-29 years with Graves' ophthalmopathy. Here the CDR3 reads CSARAGTEPGSYEQYF. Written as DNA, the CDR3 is TGCAGTGCTCGGGCCGGAACCGAGCCGGGGTCCTACGAGCAGTACTTC.